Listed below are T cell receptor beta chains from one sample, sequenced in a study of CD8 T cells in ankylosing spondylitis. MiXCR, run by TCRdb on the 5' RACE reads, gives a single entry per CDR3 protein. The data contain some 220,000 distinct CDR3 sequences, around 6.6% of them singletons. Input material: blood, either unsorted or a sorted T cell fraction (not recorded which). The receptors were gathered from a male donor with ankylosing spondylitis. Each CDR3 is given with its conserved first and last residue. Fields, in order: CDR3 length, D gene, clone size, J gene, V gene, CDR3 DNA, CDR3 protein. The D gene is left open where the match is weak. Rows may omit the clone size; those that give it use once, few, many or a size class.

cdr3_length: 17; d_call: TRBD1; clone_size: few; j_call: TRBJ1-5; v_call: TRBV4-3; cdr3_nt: TGCGCCAGCAGCCAAGATAGGGGGACAGGGCTTAGCCAGCCCCAGCATTTT; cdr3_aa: CASSQDRGTGLSQPQHF
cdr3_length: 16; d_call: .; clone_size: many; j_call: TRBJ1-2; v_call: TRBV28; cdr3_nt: TGTGCCAGCAGTTTATTCAGGGGCGGCCCCAACTATGGCTACACCTTC; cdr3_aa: CASSLFRGGPNYGYTF
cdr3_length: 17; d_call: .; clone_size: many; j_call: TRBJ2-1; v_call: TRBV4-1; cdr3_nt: TGCGCCAGCAGCCAAGCCCGGGGACCGAGCCTAAACAATGAGCAGTTCTTC; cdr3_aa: CASSQARGPSLNNEQFF
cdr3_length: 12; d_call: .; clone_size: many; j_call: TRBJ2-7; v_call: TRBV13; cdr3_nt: TGTGCCAGCAGCTACAACTCCTACGAGCAGTACTTC; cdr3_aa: CASSYNSYEQYF
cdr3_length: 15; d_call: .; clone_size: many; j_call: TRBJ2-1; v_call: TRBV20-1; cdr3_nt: TGCAGTGCTACTTTCGGGCTGAGCTCCTACAATGAGCAGTTCTTC; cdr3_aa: CSATFGLSSYNEQFF
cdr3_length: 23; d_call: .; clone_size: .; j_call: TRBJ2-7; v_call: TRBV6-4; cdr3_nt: TGTGCTCAGCAGAGACTGGGGGGTTTTGAAGTGGCCCTGGGAGGCTGGGGCATGTACGAGCAGTACTTC; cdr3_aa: CAQQRLGGFEVALGGWGMYEQYF
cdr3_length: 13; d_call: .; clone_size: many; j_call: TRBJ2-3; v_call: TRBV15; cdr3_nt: TGTGCCACCAGCAGAGATCGAGGAGAGACGCAGTATTTT; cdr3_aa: CATSRDRGETQYF
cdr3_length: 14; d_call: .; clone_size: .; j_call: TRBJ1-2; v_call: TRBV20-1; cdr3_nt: TGCAGTGCTAGAGAACCGGGACCCAACTATGGCTACACCTTC; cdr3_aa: CSAREPGPNYGYTF
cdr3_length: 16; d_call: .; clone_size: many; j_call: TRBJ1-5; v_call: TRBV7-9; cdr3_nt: TGTGCCAGCACTCCTCAGGGAGCAGGGGAGCCTCAGCCCCAGCATTTT; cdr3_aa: CASTPQGAGEPQPQHF
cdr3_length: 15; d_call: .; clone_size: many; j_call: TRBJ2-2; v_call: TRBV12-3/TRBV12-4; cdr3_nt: TGTGCCAGCAGTCCACTTTTGGGTCCCGCCGGGGAGCTGTTTTTT; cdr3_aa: CASSPLLGPAGELFF
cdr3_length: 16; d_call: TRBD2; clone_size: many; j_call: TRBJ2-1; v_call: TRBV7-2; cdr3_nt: TGTGCCAGCAGCTCACTTCTAGCGGGAAACTACAATGAGCAGTTCTTC; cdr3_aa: CASSSLLAGNYNEQFF
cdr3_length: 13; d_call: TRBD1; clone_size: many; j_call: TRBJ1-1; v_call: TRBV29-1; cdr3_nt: TGCAGCGCAGGGGGGGGGCGAGGGACTGAAGCTTTCTTT; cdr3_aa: CSAGGGRGTEAFF
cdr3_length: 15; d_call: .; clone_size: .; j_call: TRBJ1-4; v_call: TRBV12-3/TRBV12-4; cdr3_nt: TGTGCCAGCACCCCGGGGTGGAGCCTGAGTGAAAAACTGTTTTTT; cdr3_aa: CASTPGWSLSEKLFF
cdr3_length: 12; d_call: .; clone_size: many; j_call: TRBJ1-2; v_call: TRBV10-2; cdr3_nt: TGCGCCAGCGCTGGAGGGACCCCGTCTTACACCTTC; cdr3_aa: CASAGGTPSYTF
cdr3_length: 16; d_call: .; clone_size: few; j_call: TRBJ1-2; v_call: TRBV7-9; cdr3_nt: TGTGCCAGCAGCTTAGGTACTCAGGAGCCTCTAAGTGGCTACACCTTC; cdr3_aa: CASSLGTQEPLSGYTF
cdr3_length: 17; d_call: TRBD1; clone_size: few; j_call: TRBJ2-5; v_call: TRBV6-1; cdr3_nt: TGTGCCAGCAGCCAGAGTCATTCATTCTACAGGGGTGAGACCCAGTACTTC; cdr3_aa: CASSQSHSFYRGETQYF
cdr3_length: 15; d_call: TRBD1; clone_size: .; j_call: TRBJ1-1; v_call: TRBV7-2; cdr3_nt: TGTGCCAGCAGCTTAAGTCCGGGACAGGGATTTGAAGCTTTCTTT; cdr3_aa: CASSLSPGQGFEAFF
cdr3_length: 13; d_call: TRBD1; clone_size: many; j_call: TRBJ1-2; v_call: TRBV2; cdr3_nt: TGTGCCAGCAGGACAGGGCGCGGGGCTGGCTACACCTTC; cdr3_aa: CASRTGRGAGYTF
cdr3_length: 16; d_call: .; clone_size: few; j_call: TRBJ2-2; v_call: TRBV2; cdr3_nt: TGTGCCAGCGGGGGTTGGGGGACATCTAACACCGGGGAGCTGTTTTTT; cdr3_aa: CASGGWGTSNTGELFF
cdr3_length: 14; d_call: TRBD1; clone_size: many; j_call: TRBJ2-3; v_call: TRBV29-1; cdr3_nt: TGCAGCGTTGCTAAGGACAGGGGCACAGATACGCAGTATTTT; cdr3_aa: CSVAKDRGTDTQYF
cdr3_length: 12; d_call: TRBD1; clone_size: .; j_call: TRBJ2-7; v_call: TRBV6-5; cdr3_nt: TGTGCCAGCAGTAGGGACAGCTACGAGCAGTCCTTC; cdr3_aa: CASSRDSYEQSF
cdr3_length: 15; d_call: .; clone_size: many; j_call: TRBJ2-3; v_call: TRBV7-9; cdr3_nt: TGTGCCAGCAGCTTAGCAGGGAGGTTGGCAGATACGCAGTATTTT; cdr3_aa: CASSLAGRLADTQYF
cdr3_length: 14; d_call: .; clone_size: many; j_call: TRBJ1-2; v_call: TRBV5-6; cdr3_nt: TGTGCCAGCAGCCTCGGGACGGCTAACTATGGCTACACCTTC; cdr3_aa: CASSLGTANYGYTF
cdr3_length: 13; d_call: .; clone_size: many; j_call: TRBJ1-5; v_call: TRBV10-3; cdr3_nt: TGTGCCATCAGTGAGTCGTTTGATCAGCCCCAGCATTTT; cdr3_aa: CAISESFDQPQHF
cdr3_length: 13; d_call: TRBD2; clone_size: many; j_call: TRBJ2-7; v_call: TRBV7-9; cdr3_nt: TGTGCCAGCAGCGTTAGCGGGAGCTACGAGCAGTACTTC; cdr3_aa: CASSVSGSYEQYF
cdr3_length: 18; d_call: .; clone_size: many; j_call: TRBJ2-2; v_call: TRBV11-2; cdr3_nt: TGTGCCAGCACCTCAAGATGGGGGGGGGCGGAGAACACCGGGGAGCTGTTTTTT; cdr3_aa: CASTSRWGGAENTGELFF
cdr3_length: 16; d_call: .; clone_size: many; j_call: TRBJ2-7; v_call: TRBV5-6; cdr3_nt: TGTGCCAGCATCTCACGCCGGACCCCTGACCCCTACGAGCAGTACTTC; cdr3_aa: CASISRRTPDPYEQYF
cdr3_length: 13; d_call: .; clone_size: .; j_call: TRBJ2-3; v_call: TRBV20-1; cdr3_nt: TGCAGTGCTAGAGAGGACAGTTGGGATACGCAGTATTTT; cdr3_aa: CSAREDSWDTQYF
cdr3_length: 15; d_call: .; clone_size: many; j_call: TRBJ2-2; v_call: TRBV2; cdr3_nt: TGTGCCAGCAGTCCCATGGGGCTGAACACCGGGGAGCTGTTTTTT; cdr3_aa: CASSPMGLNTGELFF
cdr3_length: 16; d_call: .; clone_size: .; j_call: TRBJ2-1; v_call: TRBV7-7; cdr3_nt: TGTGCTAGCAGCTTAGGTCCAGACCACCACTACAATGAGCAGTTCTTC; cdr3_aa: CASSLGPDHHYNEQFF
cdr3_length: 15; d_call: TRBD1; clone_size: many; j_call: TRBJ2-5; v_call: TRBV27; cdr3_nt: TGTGCCAGCAGTCCGGGGACAGGGGGCGGCGAGACCCAGTACTTC; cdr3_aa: CASSPGTGGGETQYF
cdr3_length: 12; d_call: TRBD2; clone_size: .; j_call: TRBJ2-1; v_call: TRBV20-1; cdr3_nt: TGCAGTGCTCCGCGAGGACTAGGGAGGCAGTTCTTC; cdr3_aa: CSAPRGLGRQFF
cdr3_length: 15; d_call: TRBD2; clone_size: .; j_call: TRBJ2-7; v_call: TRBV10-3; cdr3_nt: TGTGCCATCAGTAACGAGCGGGGGGCCCTAGGCGAGCAGTACTTC; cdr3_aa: CAISNERGALGEQYF
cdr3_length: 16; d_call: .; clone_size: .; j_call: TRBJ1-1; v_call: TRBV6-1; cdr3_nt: TGTGCCAGCAGTGTAATCAGGGGAGGGGCGAGGACTGAAGCTTTCTTT; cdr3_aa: CASSVIRGGARTEAFF
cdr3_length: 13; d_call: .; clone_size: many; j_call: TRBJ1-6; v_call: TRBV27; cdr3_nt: TGTGCCAGCAGTTTGACCAGTAATTCACCCCTCCACTTT; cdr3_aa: CASSLTSNSPLHF
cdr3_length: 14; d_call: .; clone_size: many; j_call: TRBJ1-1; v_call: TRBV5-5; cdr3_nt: TGTGCCAGCAGCTTCGGACGGACGAACACTGAAGCTTTCTTT; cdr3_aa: CASSFGRTNTEAFF
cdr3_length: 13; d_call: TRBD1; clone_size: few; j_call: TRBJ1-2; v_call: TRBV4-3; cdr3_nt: TGCGCCAGCAGCGACAGGGGGCGCGGGGGCTACACCTTC; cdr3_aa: CASSDRGRGGYTF
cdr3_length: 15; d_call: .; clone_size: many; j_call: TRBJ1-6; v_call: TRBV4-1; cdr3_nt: TGCGCCAGCAGCCAAGGGGCTAGGGATAATTCACCCCTCCACTTT; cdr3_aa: CASSQGARDNSPLHF
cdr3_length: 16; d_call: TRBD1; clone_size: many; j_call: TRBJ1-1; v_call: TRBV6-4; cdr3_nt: TGTGCCAGCAGTGACGGGCAGGGGGCTACATTCACTGAAGCTTTCTTT; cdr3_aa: CASSDGQGATFTEAFF
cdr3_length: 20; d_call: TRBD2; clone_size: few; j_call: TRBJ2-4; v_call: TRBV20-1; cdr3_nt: TGCAGTGCTAGAGATCGACACCCGGGACTAGCGGGGGTAGCCAAAAACATTCAGTACTTC; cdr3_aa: CSARDRHPGLAGVAKNIQYF
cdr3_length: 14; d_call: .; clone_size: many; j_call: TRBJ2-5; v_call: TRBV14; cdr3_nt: TGTGCCAGCAGCCACGCAGTGTACCAAGAGACCCAGTACTTC; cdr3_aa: CASSHAVYQETQYF
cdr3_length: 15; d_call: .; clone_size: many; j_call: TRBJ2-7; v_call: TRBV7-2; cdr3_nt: TGTGCCAGCAGCTTAGACGGGGGACACTGGTACGAGCAGTACTTC; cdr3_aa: CASSLDGGHWYEQYF
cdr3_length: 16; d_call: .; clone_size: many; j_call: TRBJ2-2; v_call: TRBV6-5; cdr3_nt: TGTGCCAGCAGTTACGGGCTAGCGCCGAACACCGGGGAGCTGTTTTTT; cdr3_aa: CASSYGLAPNTGELFF
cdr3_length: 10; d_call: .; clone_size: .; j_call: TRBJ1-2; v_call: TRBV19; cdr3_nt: TGTGCCAGTCAGGGTGAAGGCTACACCTTC; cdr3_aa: CASQGEGYTF
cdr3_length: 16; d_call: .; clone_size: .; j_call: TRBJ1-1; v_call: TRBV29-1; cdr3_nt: TGCAGCGTTGCGGCAGTATGGACGGCGATGAACACTGAAGCTTTCTTT; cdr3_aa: CSVAAVWTAMNTEAFF
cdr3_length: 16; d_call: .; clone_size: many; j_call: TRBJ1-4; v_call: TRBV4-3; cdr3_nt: TGCGCCAGCAGCCCCTCAGCAAGGGCAACTAATGAAAAACTGTTTTTT; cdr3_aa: CASSPSARATNEKLFF
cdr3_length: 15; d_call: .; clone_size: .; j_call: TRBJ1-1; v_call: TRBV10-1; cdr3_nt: TGCGCCAGCAGTGAGTCGAGGGGGTCGAACACTGAAGCTTTCTTT; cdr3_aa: CASSESRGSNTEAFF
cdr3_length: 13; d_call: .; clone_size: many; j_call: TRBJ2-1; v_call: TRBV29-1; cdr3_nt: TGCAGCGCCCGAGGAGGGGGGAATAATGAGCAGTTCTTC; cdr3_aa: CSARGGGNNEQFF
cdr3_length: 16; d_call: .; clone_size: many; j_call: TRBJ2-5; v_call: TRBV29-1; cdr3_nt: TGCAGCGTTGAAACCGCACGGTACCAAGTCCAAGAGACCCAGTACTTC; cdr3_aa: CSVETARYQVQETQYF
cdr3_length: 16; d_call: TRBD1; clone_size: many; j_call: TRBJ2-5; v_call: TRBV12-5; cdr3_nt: TGTGCTAGTGGTTTTGACCAGACAGGGGGTTGGGAGACCCAGTACTTC; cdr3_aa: CASGFDQTGGWETQYF
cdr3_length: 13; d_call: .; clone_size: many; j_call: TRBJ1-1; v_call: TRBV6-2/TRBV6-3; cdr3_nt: TGTGCCAGCAGTTACGGCCCCCCCGCTGAAGCTTTCTTT; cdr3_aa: CASSYGPPAEAFF
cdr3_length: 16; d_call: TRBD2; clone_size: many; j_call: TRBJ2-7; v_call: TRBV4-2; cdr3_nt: TGTGCCAGCAGCCAAGATGGGACTAGCGGGTCCTACGAGCAGTACTTC; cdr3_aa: CASSQDGTSGSYEQYF
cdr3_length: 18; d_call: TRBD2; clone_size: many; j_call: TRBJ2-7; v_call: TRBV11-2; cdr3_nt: TGTGCCAGCAGCCTATCCTTTTCTAGCGGGACCTCTACGGGAGAGCAGTACTTC; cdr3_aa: CASSLSFSSGTSTGEQYF
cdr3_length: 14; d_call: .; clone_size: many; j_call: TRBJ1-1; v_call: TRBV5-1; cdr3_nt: TGCGCCAGCAGCTTGGAGCCAGGGAACACTGAAGCTTTCTTT; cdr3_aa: CASSLEPGNTEAFF
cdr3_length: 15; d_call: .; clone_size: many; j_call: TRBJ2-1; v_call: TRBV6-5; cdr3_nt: TGTGCCAGCAGTTACGCCAGGGGGACTCACAATGAGCAGTTCTTC; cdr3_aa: CASSYARGTHNEQFF
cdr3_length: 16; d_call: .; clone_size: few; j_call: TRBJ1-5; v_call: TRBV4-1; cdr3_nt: TGCGCCAGCAGCCAACTACAGGCTCCGGGGGGGCAGCCCCAGCATTTT; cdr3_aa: CASSQLQAPGGQPQHF
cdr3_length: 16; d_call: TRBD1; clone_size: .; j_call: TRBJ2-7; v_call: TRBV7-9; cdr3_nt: TGTGCCAGCAGCTCCGACACCGGGACAGGGACCTACGAGCAGTACTTC; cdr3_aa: CASSSDTGTGTYEQYF
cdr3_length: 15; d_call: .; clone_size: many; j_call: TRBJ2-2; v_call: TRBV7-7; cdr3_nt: TGTGCTAGCAGCCCCTACAGTCGAGGGGCCGGGGAGCTGTTTTTT; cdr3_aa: CASSPYSRGAGELFF
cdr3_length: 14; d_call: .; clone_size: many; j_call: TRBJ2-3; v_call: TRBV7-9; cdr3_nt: TGTGCCAGCAGCCCGGGATTTAGCACAGATACGCAGTATTTT; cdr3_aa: CASSPGFSTDTQYF